These 13 T cell receptor beta chains came from one sample sequenced in a study of blood T cells in healthy people across ages. Alongside a J-beta primer mix, a sample-barcoded 5' primer served in a second PCR lasting roughly 6 to 12 cycles. TCRdb redid the calling of the 5' RACE reads with MiXCR, one entry per CDR3 protein. The sample has approximately 780,000 distinct CDR3 sequences, 20% to 30% seen once. This sample also appeared in a second study, on T cells of mothers and their children.

Sequences were obtained from blood. All receptors derive from a boy aged 5-17 years in good health.

CDR3 DNA: TGCAGCGCGGGGAGCGGTGGCGGGACCTCTGGGGCCAACGTCCTGACTTTC. Amino acids: CSAGSGGGTSGANVLTF. V is TRBV29-1 and J is TRBJ2-6; D may be TRBD2 (6 bases). Trimming pared 7 bases from V and 0 bases from J, leaving 19 bases between. From germline, CDR1 is SQVTM and CDR2 ANQGSEA. CDR3 length: 17 residues.

This clonotype was observed once. J is TRBJ1-6 and V is TRBV7-9; D remains unclear. This CDR3 contains 14 residues. The germline V gene encodes CDR1 SEHNR and CDR2 FQNEAQ (reference sequence). V was cut by 5 bases and J by 8 bases, with 13 bases left in between. As DNA, the CDR3 is TGTGCCAGCAGCCAACACGACACAGATTCACCCCTCCACTTT. This translates into CASSQHDTDSPLHF.

The genes are TRBV6-6 and TRBJ2-3; D is undetermined. Trimming pared 2 bases from V and 5 bases from J, leaving 5 bases between. The CDR3 runs to 12 residues. Germline CDR1 is MNHNY and CDR2 is SVGAGI (reference sequence). For the CDR3, the DNA is TGTGCCAGCAGTTACGTCGGAGATACGCAGTATTTT. This gives the protein CASSYVGDTQYF.

V and J are TRBV10-2 and TRBJ2-7; D is ambiguous. Trimming left V 2 bases short and J 6 bases short, with 11 bases between. CDR3 length: 13 amino acids. Germline CDR1 and CDR2: WSHSY and SAAADI. CDR3 sequence reads: CASSEPERAEQYF. CDR3 nucleotides: TGCGCCAGCAGTGAGCCAGAAAGGGCCGAGCAGTACTTC.

The chain carries TRBV4-1 and TRBJ2-5; the match to TRBD1 covers 8 bases. The germline V gene has CDR1 MGHRA and CDR2 YSYEKL. Trimming removed 3 bases from V and 5 bases from J; junction bases left unmatched: 11. CDR3 length: 16 residues. DNA for the CDR3: TGCGCCAGCAGCCAGGGTGGACAGGGAGTGCTGGAGACCCAGTACTTC. Amino acid sequence: CASSQGGQGVLETQYF.

The CDR3 is CAWSSQVNTGEQYF. The CDR3 bases are TGTGCCTGGAGTTCACAGGTAAATACTGGCGAGCAGTACTTC. The chain employs TRBV30 and TRBJ2-7, with a weak D call TRBD1 (5 bases). CDR1 and CDR2 from the germline V gene are GTSNPN and SVGIG (reference sequence). Trimming left V 2 bases short and J 6 bases short, with 17 bases between. This CDR3 spans 14 amino acids. Full variable domain (rest looked up from reference TRBV30 and TRBJ2-7): SQTIHQWPATLVQPVGSPLSLECTVEGTSNPNLYWYRQAAGRGLQLLFYSVGIGQISSEVPQNLSASRPQDRQFILSSKKLLLSDSGFYLCAWSSQVNTGEQYFGPGTRLTVT.

Concerning this clonotype itself: The conserved final phenylalanine or tryptophan is absent from the CDR3, which likely points to a read error. The chain couples TRBV12-3 or TRBV12-4 to TRBJ1-2, with D tentatively TRBD1 (6 bases). V shed 5 bases and J shed 8 bases, with 21 bases lying between them. The CDR3 spans 15 residues. CDR3 sequence: CASSTRQVRRGGYTV. The CDR3 region has the DNA TGTGCCAGCAGTACCCGACAGGTTCGTAGGGGAGGCTACACCGTC.

This clonotype was seen only a few times. The chain has TRBV2 and TRBJ1-4, with TRBD1 matching over 8 bases. Germline assignment: CDR1 SNHLY and CDR2 FYNNEI. The CDR3 runs 15 residues. J was trimmed by 8 bases and V by 3 bases; bases with no gene match: 8. The CDR3 sequence: CASSDEDRVKEKLFF. CDR3 nucleotide sequence: TGTGCCAGCAGTGACGAGGACAGGGTGAAAGAAAAACTGTTTTTT.

The V call is TRBV7-9, the J call TRBJ2-4, with TRBD2 identical over 14 bases. The germline CDR1 and CDR2 sequences are SEHNR and FQNEAQ (reference sequence). V was clipped by 5 bases and J by 0 bases; unmatched bases: 9. The CDR3 length is 19 residues. CDR3 protein: CASSPGTSGGLLAKNIQYF. The CDR3 region has the DNA TGTGCCAGCAGCCCTGGGACTAGCGGGGGTTTGCTAGCCAAAAACATTCAGTACTTC. The full variable domain, its missing parts supplied by reference TRBV7-9 and TRBJ2-4, is DTGVSQNPRHKITKRGQNVTFRCDPISEHNRLYWYRQTLGQGPEFLTYFQNEAQLEKSRLLSDRFSAERPKGSFSTLEIQRTEQGDSAMYLCASSPGTSGGLLAKNIQYFGAGTRLSVL.

This clonotype appeared a few times. This chain joins TRBV29-1 and TRBJ2-7, with a tentative D call TRBD1 (6 bases). This CDR3 has 14 amino acids. Per the germline V gene, CDR1 is SQVTM and CDR2 is ANQGSEA. The germline V and J ends were trimmed by 6 bases and 4 bases, with 19 bases remaining between them. CDR3 in amino acids: CSVQDLGTSYEQYF. The CDR3 region has the DNA TGCAGCGTACAAGATCTCGGGACATCTTACGAGCAGTACTTC.

This clonotype has just a few counts. The chain combines TRBV6-2 or TRBV6-3 with TRBJ2-5, with D possibly called TRBD1 or TRBD2 (6 bases each). V shed 4 bases and J shed 5 bases, with 17 bases lying between them. Germline-derived CDR1 and CDR2 are MNHEY and SVGEGT. The CDR3 spans 15 residues. CDR3 sequence reads: CASSSGQTRGETQYF. CDR3 nucleotides: TGTGCCAGCAGTTCCGGACAGACACGGGGGGAGACCCAGTACTTC.

The rearrangement links TRBV5-1 to TRBJ2-2; 8 bases line up with TRBD2. Per the germline V gene, CDR1 is SGHRS and CDR2 is YFSETQ. The CDR3 has 15 amino acids. Losses at the gene ends were 3 bases for V and 3 bases for J; bases not matched to a gene: 4. The CDR3 is CASSYGGADTGELFF. The CDR3 nucleotides are TGCGCCAGCAGCTACGGGGGGGCCGACACCGGGGAGCTGTTTTTT.

The rearrangement joins TRBV7-9 to TRBJ1-1; 8 nucleotides match TRBD1. The CDR3 is made up of 16 amino acids. CDR1 is SEHNR, CDR2 FQNEAQ, per germline (reference sequence). J was trimmed by 1 base and V by 1 base; bases with no gene match: 5. The CDR3, as DNA: TGTGCCAGCAGCTTAGACGACAGGGGCTGGAACACTGAAGCTTTCTTT. As protein: CASSLDDRGWNTEAFF.